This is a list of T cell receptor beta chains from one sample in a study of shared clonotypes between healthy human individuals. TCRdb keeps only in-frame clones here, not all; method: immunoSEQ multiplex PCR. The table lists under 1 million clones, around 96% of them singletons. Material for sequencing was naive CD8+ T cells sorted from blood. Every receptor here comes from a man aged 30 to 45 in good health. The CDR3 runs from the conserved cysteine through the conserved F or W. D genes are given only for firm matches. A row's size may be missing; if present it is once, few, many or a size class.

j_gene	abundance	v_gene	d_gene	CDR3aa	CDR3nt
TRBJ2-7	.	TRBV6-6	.	CASSFGGGGAYEQYF	TGTGCCAGCAGTTTCGGTGGGGGCGGAGCCTACGAGCAGTACTTC
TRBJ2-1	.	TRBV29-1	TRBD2	CSVRTSGYNEQFF	TGCAGCGTGCGGACTAGCGGATACAATGAGCAGTTCTTC
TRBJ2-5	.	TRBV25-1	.	CASNHQETQYF	TGTGCCAGCAACCACCAAGAGACCCAGTACTTC
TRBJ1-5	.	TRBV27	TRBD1	CASRLDRSTRNQPQHF	TGTGCCAGCAGGCTGGACAGGTCAACTCGCAATCAGCCCCAGCATTTT
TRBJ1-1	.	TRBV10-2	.	CASSAIGGGPEAFF	TGCGCCAGCAGTGCAATCGGGGGCGGCCCTGAAGCTTTCTTT
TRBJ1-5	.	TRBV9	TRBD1	CASSVEQGASFRSQPQHF	TGTGCCAGCAGCGTAGAACAGGGGGCGAGCTTCAGGTCTCAGCCCCAGCATTTT
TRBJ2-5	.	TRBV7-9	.	CASSLGPGQQETQYF	TGTGCCAGCAGCTTAGGTCCAGGACAGCAAGAGACCCAGTACTTC
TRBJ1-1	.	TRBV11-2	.	CASSLAPAWMNTEAFF	TGTGCCAGCAGCTTAGCCCCAGCCTGGATGAACACTGAAGCTTTCTTT
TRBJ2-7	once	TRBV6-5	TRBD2	CASSYAGGLAAYEQYF	TGTGCCAGCAGTTACGCAGGGGGACTAGCGGCCTACGAGCAGTACTTC
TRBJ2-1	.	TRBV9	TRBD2	CASTSRQAGDRNEQFF	TGTGCCAGCACCAGTCGGCAGGCGGGGGATAGAAATGAGCAGTTCTTC
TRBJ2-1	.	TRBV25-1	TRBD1	CASSKRADRSSYNEQFF	TGTGCCAGCAGCAAAAGGGCGGACAGGTCCTCCTACAATGAGCAGTTCTTC
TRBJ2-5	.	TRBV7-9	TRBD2	CASSLMVSGGETQYF	TGTGCCAGCAGCTTAATGGTTAGCGGGGGGGAGACCCAGTACTTC
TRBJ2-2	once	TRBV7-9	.	CASSYAGTSNTGELFF	TGTGCCAGCAGCTATGCAGGGACGTCGAACACCGGGGAGCTGTTTTTT
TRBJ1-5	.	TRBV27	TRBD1	CASSPTGGAGQPQHF	TGTGCCAGCAGTCCTACAGGGGGCGCGGGTCAGCCCCAGCATTTT
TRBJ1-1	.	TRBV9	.	CASSKLLNTEAFF	TGTGCCAGCAGTAAACTTTTAAACACTGAAGCTTTCTTT
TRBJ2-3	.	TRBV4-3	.	CASSLGGAPATQYF	TGCGCCAGCAGCCTTGGAGGGGCCCCAGCTACGCAGTATTTT
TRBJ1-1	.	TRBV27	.	CASRPDSLNTEAFF	TGTGCCAGCAGACCGGACAGTCTGAACACTGAAGCTTTCTTT
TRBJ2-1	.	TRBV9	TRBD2	CASSVSGTAGVSNEQFF	TGTGCCAGCAGCGTTTCGGGTACAGCGGGAGTGTCCAATGAGCAGTTCTTC
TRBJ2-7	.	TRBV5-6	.	CASSSRRTGPRDEQYF	TGTGCCAGCAGCTCTAGACGGACGGGACCCCGGGACGAGCAGTACTTC
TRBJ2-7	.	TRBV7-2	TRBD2	CASSFGGGSYEQYF	TGTGCCAGCAGCTTCGGGGGGGGTAGCTACGAGCAGTACTTC
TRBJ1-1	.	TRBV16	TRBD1	CASSQIIGTGNDTEAFF	TGTGCCAGCAGCCAGATTATTGGGACAGGGAATGACACTGAAGCTTTCTTT
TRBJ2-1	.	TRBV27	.	CATGPYNEQFF	TGTGCCACGGGGCCCTACAATGAGCAGTTCTTC
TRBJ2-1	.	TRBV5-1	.	CASSLYGGATNEQFF	TGCGCCAGCAGCTTGTATGGGGGAGCTACTAATGAGCAGTTCTTC
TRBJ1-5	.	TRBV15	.	CATSRETEGMVPQHF	TGTGCCACCAGCAGAGAAACTGAGGGTATGGTGCCCCAGCATTTT
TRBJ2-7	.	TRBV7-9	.	CASSLVAGGVEQYF	TGTGCCAGCAGCTTAGTGGCTGGCGGCGTCGAGCAGTACTTC
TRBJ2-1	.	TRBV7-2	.	CASNTGSPYNEQFF	TGTGCCAGCAATACGGGGTCCCCCTACAATGAGCAGTTCTTC
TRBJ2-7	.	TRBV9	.	CASSPLYEQYF	TGTGCCAGCAGTCCTTTGTACGAGCAGTACTTC
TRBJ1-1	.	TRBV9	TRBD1	CASSPTGGAGTEAFF	TGTGCCAGCAGCCCTACAGGGGGCGCAGGTACTGAAGCTTTCTTT
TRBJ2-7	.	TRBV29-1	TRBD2	CSAGGTSSYEQYF	TGCAGCGCCGGGGGGACGTCCTCCTACGAGCAGTACTTC
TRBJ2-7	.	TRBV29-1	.	CSVVAANSYEQYF	TGCAGCGTTGTAGCGGCCAACTCCTACGAGCAGTACTTC
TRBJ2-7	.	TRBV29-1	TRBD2	CSVATSGSYEQYF	TGCAGCGTTGCTACTAGCGGCTCCTACGAGCAGTACTTC
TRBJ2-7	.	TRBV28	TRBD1	CASSFGRGQSNPGEQYF	TGTGCCAGCAGTTTCGGTCGGGGACAGTCCAACCCCGGGGAGCAGTACTTC
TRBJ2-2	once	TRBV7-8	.	CASSLNDAGELFF	TGTGCCAGCAGCTTAAACGATGCCGGGGAGCTGTTTTTT
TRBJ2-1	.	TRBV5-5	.	CASSLSSETHNEQFF	TGTGCCAGCAGCTTATCGTCCGAAACCCACAATGAGCAGTTCTTC
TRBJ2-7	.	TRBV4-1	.	CASSQVGLNLRDEQYF	TGCGCCAGCAGCCAAGTTGGGCTGAATCTCCGGGACGAGCAGTACTTC
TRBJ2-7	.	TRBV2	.	CASRLQGLEQYF	TGTGCCAGCAGACTACAGGGATTGGAGCAGTACTTC
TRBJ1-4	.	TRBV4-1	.	CASSPRGTTNEKLFF	TGCGCCAGCAGCCCCAGAGGCACAACTAATGAAAAACTGTTTTTT
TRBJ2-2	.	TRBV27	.	CASSLSAINTGELFF	TGTGCCAGCAGTTTATCGGCAATTAACACCGGGGAGCTGTTTTTT
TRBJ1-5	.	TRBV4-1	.	CASSQEVSQVQPQHF	TGCGCCAGCAGCCAAGAGGTGTCCCAGGTTCAGCCCCAGCATTTT
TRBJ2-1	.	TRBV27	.	CASSLTASQSSYNEQFF	TGTGCCAGCAGTTTAACCGCTTCCCAGAGCTCCTACAATGAGCAGTTCTTC
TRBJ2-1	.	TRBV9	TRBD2	CASSGLAENNEQFF	TGTGCCAGCAGCGGACTAGCGGAGAACAATGAGCAGTTCTTC
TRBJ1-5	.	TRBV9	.	CASSPPRDGLNSNQPQHF	TGTGCCAGCAGCCCCCCCCGGGACGGCCTCAATAGCAATCAGCCCCAGCATTTT
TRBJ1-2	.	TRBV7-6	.	CASSQGTPYGYTF	TGTGCCAGCAGCCAAGGGACACCCTATGGCTACACCTTC